The following is a T cell receptor beta chain sequence with its context. Its antigen is unknown. No much larger clone is present one base from it, and per-base qualities are unavailable. V sheds 5 bases and J sheds 5 bases, leaving 16 bases between their ends. According to the germline V gene, CDR1 reads SGHAT and CDR2 reads FQNNGV. The CDR3 contains 14 residues, cysteine and phenylalanine counted. Solely the CDR3 DNA is kept, with 42 bases framed from the first base. TCRbeta CDR3 regions were amplified from genomic DNA using the immunoSEQ Assay, a bias-controlled multiplex PCR. Per the source publication's procedure: The number of nucleated cells in each sample was estimated from the amplification of reference gene primers within the assay. To quantify the absolute abundance of each unique TCRbeta CDR3 rearrangement, sequence reads were collapsed and filtered. For each sample, productive Simpson clonality was calculated as the square root of Simpson's diversity index over productive rearrangements. Not all clones reach the TCRdb copy of this immuneACCESS table, which keeps in-frame sequences only. Checked studies attribute under half of the gap to unresolved V genes and leave the rest unexplained. D and trimming were read from the DNA, whereas the V and J calls and clone size are those reported in that table. This sample is represented by some 400,000 clones; around 87% of them were singletons. Approximately 2.9% of the sample is in the top ten clones.

Whole blood was collected in K2EDTA tubes by collaborating institutions according to the institutions' own protocols. For TCRbeta analysis, collaborators shipped samples as frozen whole blood, isolated PBMCs, or DNA extracted from either of those sample types. These data are taken from a study of blood T cell repertoires in COVID-19 (TCRdb year 2020). Background for the entire study: Collaborator samples came from the United States, Italy and Spain and covered acute and convalescent phases of COVID-19. The repertoires were made available in a free public database intended to serve as a resource for research on the immune response to SARS-CoV-2. The material from the prospective study consisted of cDNA or gDNA derived from T cells, B-cell-depleted T cells, or PBMCs. Sample metadata almost always included a de-identified subject ID, COVID-19 status, age in years and sex. Subjects who had been exposed to COVID-19, were actively infected with it, or had recovered from it provided the deeply sampled blood TCRbeta repertoires that made up the dataset. HLA class I and class II types, where available, came from metadata supplied by the sample provider rather than from assay-based typing. The samples were drawn from two sources: the first 160 participants of the ongoing ImmuneRACE study, and over 950 subjects contributed by 6 global collaborators.

Broad study findings and their caveats: Clinical and demographic metadata were provided uncurated, with the amount varying by source and participant.

This TCR was sampled from a human donor in a cohort sampled during active COVID-19. The sequencing sample was made of peripheral blood. The chain was built from TRBV11-2 and TRBJ2-7; a tentative D match to TRBD1 spans 5 bases. The sequenced DNA is TGTGCCAGCAGCCTCACCGCTAGGGGCCACGAGCAGTACTTC. This translates into CASSLTARGHEQYF.